This T cell receptor beta chain was recovered during a study of blood T cell repertoires in COVID-19. About the research overall: Specimens from acute and convalescent COVID-19 originated in the United States, Italy and Spain. The cDNA or gDNA used as material had been derived from T cells, B-cell-depleted T cells, or PBMCs.

Under the authors' procedure: Amplification from reference gene primers served as the basis for estimated nucleated cell counts. Assay used: immunoSEQ multiplex PCR; TCRdb lists only in-frame clones, some missing. Clone size and the V and J calls come from that table; the DNA yielded D and trimming. The profile shows about 220,000 clones, roughly nine tenths of them singletons. V was cut by 0 bases and J by 0 bases, with 8 bases left in between. Germline values: CDR1 MNHEY, CDR2 SVGAGI. The CDR3 length is 15 residues. This chain uses TRBV6-5 with TRBJ1-1; no definite D call. This receptor was obtained from a middle-aged man with active or convalescent COVID-19. The specimen was peripheral blood. CDR3 bases: TGTGCCAGCAGTTACTCGATTCGGGTGAACACTGAAGCTTTCTTT. Translation gives CASSYSIRVNTEAFF.